These 18 T cell receptor beta chains share one sample of origin, sequenced in a study of blood T cells in healthy people across ages. Primed by a sample-barcoded 5' primer and a J-beta primer mix, a second PCR proceeded for about 7 to 12 cycles. TCRdb fed the 5' RACE reads into MiXCR, producing one record per CDR3 protein. The sample holds about 780,000 distinct CDR3 sequences, roughly 46% seen once. Sequencing was performed on blood. The receptors shown here come from an elderly man in good health.

This clonotype was counted only a few times. The V call is TRBV20-1, the J call TRBJ2-1; no definite D call. V gave up 6 bases and J gave up 0 bases, with 12 bases separating them. Germline assignment: CDR1 DFQATT and CDR2 SNEGSKA (reference sequence). The CDR3 extends over 14 amino acids. The CDR3 loop reads CSAAAGASYNEQFF. CDR3 DNA sequence: TGCAGTGCGGCGGCCGGCGCCTCCTACAATGAGCAGTTCTTC.

This clonotype was observed a handful of times. This chain joins TRBV5-5 and TRBJ2-3, with 10 bases lining up with TRBD1. The V segment lost 3 bases and the J segment 5 bases; nucleotides outside the gene matches: 9. CDR1 SGHKS and CDR2 YYEKEE come from the germline V gene (reference sequence). The CDR3 consists of 16 residues. The chain's CDR3 is CASSSTDRGLGDTQYF. The CDR3 bases are TGTGCCAGCAGCTCCACCGACAGGGGGCTTGGAGATACGCAGTATTTT.

The chain has TRBV18 and TRBJ1-4; 10 bases are a match to TRBD1. The CDR3 spans 14 residues. V was clipped by 8 bases and J by 8 bases; unmatched bases: 8. Germline CDR1 KGHSH, CDR2 LQKENI. CDR3 in DNA: TGTGCCAGCACATCCGGGACAGGGGAAGAAAAACTGTTTTTT. It yields the protein CASTSGTGEEKLFF.

The chain has TRBV7-2 and TRBJ2-5; no firm D call. This CDR3 region has 15 residues. Germline V gene sequence: CDR1 SGHTA, CDR2 FQGNSA. Trimming removed 5 bases at V and 2 bases at J, with 15 bases between. This chain's CDR3 is CASSPVPDPQETQYF. The CDR3 coding sequence is TGTGCCAGCAGCCCAGTTCCGGACCCGCAAGAGACCCAGTACTTC.

This chain joins TRBV20-1 and TRBJ2-7; tentative D call: TRBD2 (6 bases). V lost 5 bases and J 3 bases, leaving 17 bases between the germline ends. The CDR3 has 14 amino acids. Per germline, CDR1 DFQATT and CDR2 SNEGSKA (reference sequence). The CDR3 nucleotides read TGCAGTGCTGGGTTGGGCCTGCGGGGCTACGAGCAGTACTTC. This encodes CSAGLGLRGYEQYF.

V usage is TRBV6-2 or TRBV6-3 and J usage is TRBJ2-5; D gene ambiguous. The V end lost 4 bases, the J end lost 4 bases, and 10 bases lay between the germline ends. This CDR3 comprises 13 residues. CDR1 and CDR2 from the germline V gene are MNHEY and SVGEGT. The CDR3 sequence: CASSFSHGETQYF. The CDR3 DNA follows: TGTGCCAGCAGTTTCTCGCATGGAGAGACCCAGTACTTC.

In this sample, this clonotype turned up a few times. J is TRBJ2-7 and V is TRBV11-2, with no clear D. Trimming took 2 bases from V and 5 from J, leaving 7 bases between them. The CDR3 runs 12 residues. CDR1 is SGHAT, CDR2 FQNNGV, per germline. CDR3 residues: CASSLNADEQYF. In DNA form, the CDR3 reads TGTGCCAGCAGCTTAAACGCAGACGAGCAGTACTTC. The whole variable domain, filled in from reference TRBV11-2 and TRBJ2-7, reads EAGVAQSPRYKIIEKRQSVAFWCNPISGHATLYWYQQILGQGPKLLIQFQNNGVVDDSQLPKDRFSAERLKGVDSTLKIQPAKLEDSAVYLCASSLNADEQYFGPGTRLTVT.

The chain couples TRBV5-1 to TRBJ2-3; tentative D call: TRBD2 (6 bases). This CDR3 is 15 amino acids long. CDR1 SGHRS and CDR2 YFSETQ come from the germline V gene. Trimming shortened V by 6 bases and J by 6 bases, and 20 bases separated the two germline ends. Written as DNA, the CDR3 is TGCGCCAGCACGCACGGCGGGAAATCGGCGGATACGCAGTATTTT. The encoded protein is CASTHGGKSADTQYF.

The chain recombines TRBV3-1 with TRBJ2-7; TRBD1 matches at 7 bases. V dropped 0 bases and J dropped 1; count of bases not matched to a gene: 6. The CDR3 contains 16 residues. Germline V gives CDR1 LGHDT, CDR2 YNNKEL (reference sequence). The CDR3 region is CASSQDWQGESYEQYF. The CDR3 DNA reads TGTGCCAGCAGCCAAGATTGGCAGGGGGAGTCCTACGAGCAGTACTTC.

The rearrangement links TRBV27 to TRBJ2-7; a possible D gene is TRBD2 (6 bases). TRBJ2-5 matches the DNA end more closely, so the J call is doubtful. Germline CDR1 reads MNHEY; CDR2 reads SMNVEV (reference sequence). CDR3 length: 14 amino acids. As DNA, the CDR3 is TGTGCCAGCAGTTTATCGTCGGGAGAAGGGACCCAGTACTTC. Protein sequence: CASSLSSGEGTQYF.

At least ten counts were recorded for this clonotype. This chain joins TRBV7-9 and TRBJ1-1; D possibly corresponds to TRBD1 (6 bases). The CDR3 is 14 amino acids. V was pared by 4 bases and J by 10 bases, with 19 bases between. Looked up from germline, CDR1 is SEHNR and CDR2 is FQNEAQ (reference sequence). The CDR3 is CASSSQPTGGAAFF. The DNA for the CDR3 is TGTGCCAGCAGCTCCCAACCCACTGGGGGGGCAGCTTTCTTT. The full variable domain, its missing parts supplied by reference TRBV7-9 and TRBJ1-1, is DTGVSQNPRHKITKRGQNVTFRCDPISEHNRLYWYRQTLGQGPEFLTYFQNEAQLEKSRLLSDRFSAERPKGSFSTLEIQRTEQGDSAMYLCASSSQPTGGAAFFGQGTRLTVV.

The V and J genes are TRBV28 and TRBJ2-1; D not resolved. Trimming took off 2 bases at V and 0 bases at J, with 8 bases between the two ends. The V gene's germline CDR1 is MDHEN and CDR2 SYDVKM. The CDR3 is made up of 15 amino acids. The CDR3, as DNA: TGTGCCAGCAGTTTAGGCCAGAGCTCCTACAATGAGCAGTTCTTC. Residues: CASSLGQSSYNEQFF.

The chain employs TRBV29-1 and TRBJ2-5, with TRBD1 as a possible D gene (5 bases). CDR1 is SQVTM, CDR2 ANQGSEA, per germline. V was clipped by 5 bases and J by 2 bases, with 12 bases between them. This CDR3 has 13 amino acids. CDR3 loop: CSVNQGLQETQYF. CDR3 bases: TGCAGCGTTAACCAGGGATTGCAAGAGACCCAGTACTTC.

The table lists this clonotype with many counts. A read error may account for a junction end that differs from germline. The V and J genes are TRBV5-1 and TRBJ2-7, with 14 nucleotides matching TRBD2. In germline, CDR1 is SGHRS, CDR2 YFSETQ. This CDR3 is built from 15 residues. CDR3 sequence: CASSLGLAGVYEQYF. DNA for the CDR3: TGTGCCAGCAGCTTGGGACTAGCGGGAGTCTACGAGCAGTACTTC. Supplemented by reference TRBV5-1 and TRBJ2-7, the full variable domain reads KAGVTQTPRYLIKTRGQQVTLSCSPISGHRSVSWYQQTPGQGLQFLFEYFSETQRNKGNFPGRFSGRQFSNSRSEMNVSTLELGDSALYLCASSLGLAGVYEQYFGPGTRLTVT.

This clonotype appeared a few times. This chain joins TRBV7-3 and TRBJ2-2, with D unclear. Trimming removed 5 bases at V and 6 bases at J, with 19 bases between. Germline-derived CDR1 and CDR2 are SGHTA and FQGTGA. The CDR3 totals 16 residues. The CDR3 loop is CASSREPLARSGELFF. CDR3 coding DNA: TGTGCCAGCAGCAGAGAGCCCCTGGCCCGGTCCGGGGAGCTGTTTTTT.

The chain links TRBV2 to TRBJ2-7, with D hard to call. This CDR3 region has 14 residues. Germline CDR1 and CDR2: SNHLY and FYNNEI. The V and J ends lost 6 bases and 7 bases respectively, with 19 bases between them. The CDR3 bases are TGTGCCAGCAGCCCCAATCCCACCATGAATGAGCAGTACTTC. Amino acid sequence: CASSPNPTMNEQYF.

In its sample, this clonotype was seen once. A much larger clone lies one base from this, so it may be a read error. The chain joins TRBV12-3 or TRBV12-4 to TRBJ2-1, with D possibly TRBD2 on 5 matching bases. The CDR3 covers 14 residues. The CDR3, as DNA: TGTGCCAGCAGCCCCAGCGGAACCTACAATGGGCAGTTCTTC. Amino acids: CASSPSGTYNGQFF.

Only a few counts were recorded for this clonotype. V and J are TRBV9 and TRBJ2-3; D is perhaps TRBD2 (5 bases). Trimming pared 7 bases from V and 2 bases from J, leaving 11 bases between. Germline lookup yields CDR1 SGDLS and CDR2 YYNGEE. CDR3 length: 13 residues. In nucleotides, the CDR3 is TGTGCCAGCGGGCGGGCAACCACAGATACGCAGTATTTT. Translation gives CASGRATTDTQYF. The full variable domain, rest sourced from reference TRBV9 and TRBJ2-3, is DSGVTQTPKHLITATGQRVTLRCSPRSGDLSVYWYQQSLDQGLQFLIQYYNGEERAKGNILERFSAQQFPDLHSELNLSSLELGDSALYFCASGRATTDTQYFGPGTRLTVL.